This T cell receptor beta chain was recorded in a study of blood T cells in healthy people across ages (dated by TCRdb to about 2015). Background on the whole study: In model experiments, roughly one uniquely barcoded TCR beta cDNA molecule per two T cells was captured by template switching. Age-related changes in TCR beta repertoire diversity were measured in the study by deep sequencing normalized with unique cDNA molecular identifiers. The donors were divided into four age groups: young (average approximately 16 years), middle-aged (approximately 39), aged (approximately 62) and long-lived (more than 75). To avoid experimental bias, donors of different ages were spread randomly across the sequencing lanes. Using the same blood draw, the study looked at two additional independent replicas of 1 million unique cDNA reads for two donors, one aged 18 to 30 and the other aged 80 or older. Broader findings and caveats from the paper: Donor CMV infection status was unknown, potentially confounding age-related changes in expanded clonotypes. As age increased, observed TCR beta diversity per million T cells dropped in a roughly linear way, and a significant reduction was already evident by age about 40. Estimates of total diversity based on one million sequenced T cells were regarded as lower bounds and as underestimates. Compared with the aged group, the long-lived group had more naive CD4+ T cells, fewer expanded clones and increased TCR diversity, suggesting age selection. The percentage of naive T cells measured by flow cytometry correlated strongly with observed TCR beta diversity. Because profiling used bulk unsorted PBMCs, naive and antigen-experienced compartments could not be compared conclusively.

Libraries were prepared through 5' RACE. The reads were generated on an Illumina HiSeq 2500. The second PCR ran for roughly 7 to 12 cycles and used a J-beta primer mix along with a sample-barcoded 5' primer. A template-switch 5' adaptor carrying 12 random nucleotides introduced a unique molecular identifier onto each TCR beta cDNA molecule. Each sample yielded at least 3 million CDR3-containing paired-end reads. All of the RNA was converted into first-strand cDNA using the Mint cDNA synthesis kit, with a TRBC-specific oligonucleotide serving as the primer. After uracil-DNA glycosylase treatment, a first 18-cycle PCR used universal primers M1SS and BC2_uni_R on all cDNA. Per the original workflow: Normalization of each sample was performed by random selection of 1 million high-quality reads, each carrying a distinct molecular identifier. Instead of being binned into consensus sequences, reads with shared molecular identifiers were discarded. MiTCR, set to a Q25 quality threshold and the strictest error-elimination algorithm, was used for CDR3 identification, clonotype clustering and error correction. A nonparametric unseen species model with Euler transformation was used to estimate a lower bound on total TCR beta diversity. The public reads were run again by TCRdb, first through fastp at Q25 and then through MiXCR, and only productive beta chains were kept. One record per CDR3 amino acid sequence lists the most common genes and DNA. TCRdb assigned the V and J calls; the authors' analysis was not used. The sample profile shows under 800,000 distinct CDR3 sequences; about 42% of them were found once. The ten biggest clones cover approximately 22% of the sample.

The donors were roughly 39 Caucasian individuals from Russia, aged roughly 6 to 100 years, who were systemically healthy. Approximately 10 milliliters of peripheral blood were collected from each donor into EDTA-treated Vacutainer tubes. Ficoll-Paque density-gradient centrifugation was used to isolate PBMCs, with at least 7 million obtained per sample. Total RNA, at least 6 micrograms per sample, was extracted from PBMCs with Trizol reagent. The percentages of naive CD45RAhigh/CD27high T cells were determined by flow cytometry on a PBMC aliquot from every donor. As encoded in the germline V gene (reference sequence), CDR1 is MNHEY while CDR2 is SMNVEV. V lost 0 bases and J lost 5 bases; the stretch between them is 16 bases long. The CDR3 runs 16 amino acids, cysteine and phenylalanine included. The entry retains the CDR3 DNA only, 48 bases that are in frame from base 1. This clonotype was detected many times. Its antigen remains unidentified. Qualities for individual bases were not recorded, and no much larger clone is one base off.

Sequenced sample: blood. This clonotype was sampled from a woman aged 55 to 70 in good health. The chain is assembled from TRBV27 and TRBJ2-5, and perhaps TRBD2 as D gene, on 6 matching bases. The nucleotide sequence is given as TGTGCCAGCAGTTTATCACCAGGAGGGAGAGGGGAGACCCAGTACTTC. Its amino acids are CASSLSPGGRGETQYF.